These 29 T cell receptor beta chains came from one sample sequenced in a study of blood T cell repertoires in COVID-19 (dated by TCRdb to the early 2020s). Libraries were built with the immunoSEQ multiplex PCR assay. TCRdb's version of the immuneACCESS table is confined to in-frame rearrangements and falls short of the full clone set. An unresolved V gene accounts for under half of the shortfall where checked; the remainder is of unknown origin. This sample holds around 150,000 clones; 84% were observed only once. The ten biggest clones cover approximately 9% of the sample. Sequencing used peripheral blood. All receptors come from a man in his thirties or forties with COVID-19, enrolled during active disease.

Written as DNA, the CDR3 is TGTGCCAGCAGTGCCGGACAAAACTATGGCTACACCTTC. It specifies CASSAGQNYGYTF. The chain couples TRBV28 to TRBJ1-2; possible D gene TRBD1, 5 bases. The germline V and J ends were trimmed by 5 bases and 2 bases, with 9 bases remaining between them. The CDR3 length is 13 residues. The germline CDR1 and CDR2 sequences are MDHEN and SYDVKM.

The chain recombines TRBV7-2 with TRBJ1-1, with D unclear. Germline CDR1 and CDR2: SGHTA and FQGNSA. Trimming stripped 0 bases from V and 3 bases from J, with 8 bases between. There are 14 residues in the CDR3. In DNA form, the CDR3 reads TGTGCCAGCAGCTTAGCGGGGAGGTACACTGAAGCTTTCTTT. As protein: CASSLAGRYTEAFF.

This chain connects TRBV6-5 to TRBJ1-5; 8 bases fit TRBD1. The CDR3 covers 15 residues. Germline assignment: CDR1 MNHEY and CDR2 SVGAGI. The J segment lost 3 bases and the V segment lost 6 bases, leaving 7 bases of the junction unmatched. The CDR3 protein is CASRRQGWANQPQHF. CDR3 bases: TGTGCCAGCAGACGACAGGGGTGGGCCAATCAGCCCCAGCATTTT.

The genes are TRBV30 and TRBJ2-5, with D perhaps matching TRBD1 (6 bases). Trimming cost V 5 bases and J 2 bases, with 12 bases left between them. CDR3 size: 13 residues. Germline V gene data show CDR1 as GTSNPN and CDR2 as SVGIG (reference sequence). The CDR3 bases are TGTGCCTGGCTCGGGACAAAGCAAGAGACCCAGTACTTC. Translating it yields CAWLGTKQETQYF. Supplemented by reference TRBV30 and TRBJ2-5, the full variable domain reads SQTIHQWPATLVQPVGSPLSLECTVEGTSNPNLYWYRQAAGRGLQLLFYSVGIGQISSEVPQNLSASRPQDRQFILSSKKLLLSDSGFYLCAWLGTKQETQYFGPGTRLLVL.

V is TRBV25-1 and J is TRBJ1-5; D unresolved. Germline values: CDR1 MGHDK, CDR2 SYGVNS. CDR3 length: 14 residues. V was shortened by 3 bases and J by 3 bases, with 9 bases between the two germline ends. The CDR3 bases are TGTGCCAGCAGTGAGGCGGCTTACAATCAGCCCCAGCATTTT. Protein sequence: CASSEAAYNQPQHF.

The chain recombines TRBV24-1 with TRBJ2-7; D is possibly TRBD2 (5 bases). The CDR3 length is 14 residues. The V gene lost 2 bases and the J gene lost 3 bases, with 10 bases spanning the gap. CDR1 and CDR2 from the germline V gene are KGHDR and SFDVKD. The CDR3 reads CATSDYGVGYEQYF. CDR3 in DNA: TGTGCCACCAGTGATTACGGGGTAGGCTACGAGCAGTACTTC.

This clone was found once. The rearrangement uses TRBV7-3 and TRBJ2-1, with TRBD1 matching over 8 bases. CDR3 length: 14 residues. V shed 5 bases and J 8 bases; nucleotides not matched to a gene: 8. Germline V gene lookup returns CDR1 SGHTA and CDR2 FQGTGA. The chain's CDR3 is CASSQDRGRDEQFF. The CDR3 nucleotides read TGTGCCAGCAGCCAAGACAGGGGTAGGGATGAGCAGTTCTTC.

This clone appeared once. The chain employs TRBV4-2 and TRBJ1-2; the D gene is possibly TRBD1 (6 bases). Trimming took 0 bases from V and 6 from J, leaving 14 bases between them. CDR3 size: 15 residues. Germline V gives CDR1 LGHNA, CDR2 YNFKEQ. CDR3 nucleotide sequence: TGTGCCAGCAGCCAAGATCTAAGAGGGGGTCATGGCTACACCTTC. Protein product: CASSQDLRGGHGYTF.

The chain joins TRBV19 to TRBJ1-5; a possible D gene is TRBD1 (5 bases). The CDR3 is 16 residues long. Between the trimmed V and J ends, which lost 5 bases and 1 base, there was a span of 15 bases. Germline CDR1 and CDR2: LNHDA and SQIVND (reference sequence). CDR3 sequence reads: CASSPRRGRSNQPQHF. The CDR3 DNA reads TGTGCCAGTAGTCCCCGACGGGGGAGGAGCAATCAGCCCCAGCATTTT.

The rearrangement links TRBV7-2 to TRBJ2-5; D possibly corresponds to TRBD2 (6 bases). V lost 5 bases and J 1 base, leaving 8 bases between the germline ends. The CDR3 totals 13 residues. Germline V gene sequence: CDR1 SGHTA, CDR2 FQGNSA. CDR3: CASSAGPQETQYF. The CDR3 nucleotides read TGTGCCAGCAGCGCGGGGCCCCAAGAGACCCAGTACTTC.

V usage is TRBV6-5 and J usage is TRBJ2-7, with 11 bases identical to TRBD1. The V segment lost 0 bases and the J segment 4 bases; nucleotides outside the gene matches: 2. Per the germline V gene, CDR1 is MNHEY and CDR2 is SVGAGI. CDR3 size: 15 residues. This CDR3 is CASSYSDRGLYEQYF. The CDR3 DNA reads TGTGCCAGCAGTTACTCGGACAGGGGGCTGTACGAGCAGTACTTC.

This rearrangement joins TRBV4-1 to TRBJ1-2; D possibly corresponds to TRBD1 (5 bases). Germline values: CDR1 MGHRA, CDR2 YSYEKL. V lost 0 bases, J lost 7 bases, and 15 bases lay in between. The CDR3 contains 15 residues. The CDR3 nucleotides are TGCGCCAGCAGCCAAGAGATGTCGGGGCGGGGTGGCTACACCTTC. This sequence encodes CASSQEMSGRGGYTF.

The V gene is TRBV11-3, the J gene TRBJ2-1, with TRBD2 matching over 7 bases. This CDR3 is built from 17 residues. V lost 0 bases, J lost 3 bases, and 8 bases stayed unmatched. Per the germline V gene, CDR1 is SGHNT and CDR2 is YENEEA. The CDR3 DNA reads TGTGCCAGCAGCTTAGAGGGTACGGGAGGAGGCTACAATGAGCAGTTCTTC. Residues: CASSLEGTGGGYNEQFF.

The chain recombines TRBV4-1 with TRBJ1-5, with a possible D match to TRBD1 (6 bases). V shed 1 base and J shed 1 base, with 8 bases lying between them. There are 15 residues in the CDR3. Germline assignment: CDR1 MGHRA and CDR2 YSYEKL. The CDR3, as DNA: TGCGCCAGCAGCCAAGGGACAGTAAGCAATCAGCCCCAGCATTTT. Its translation: CASSQGTVSNQPQHF.

The chain uses TRBV27 and TRBJ2-7; 9 bases fit TRBD1. The germline V gene encodes CDR1 MNHEY and CDR2 SMNVEV (reference sequence). This CDR3 contains 14 residues. V dropped 11 bases and J dropped 7; count of bases not matched to a gene: 15. CDR3 in DNA: TGTGCCTCCTCTCGACAGGGGGGTGTGGGAGAGCAGTACTTC. As protein: CASSRQGGVGEQYF.

The J gene is TRBJ2-3, the V gene TRBV6-6, with TRBD1 identical over 9 bases. Germline V gene data show CDR1 as MNHNY and CDR2 as SVGAGI (reference sequence). The V and J ends lost 5 bases and 6 bases, in that order; junction bases with no gene match: 15. This CDR3 has 17 residues. Here the CDR3 DNA reads TGTGCCAGCAGTCGCCGGAGTGGACAGGGGATCGCGGATACGCAGTATTTT. Its protein is CASSRRSGQGIADTQYF.

The chain uses TRBV11-2 and TRBJ2-1; D perhaps matches TRBD2 (6 bases). The CDR3 loop spans 15 amino acids. The germline V gene has CDR1 SGHAT and CDR2 FQNNGV. Trimming took 7 bases from V and 6 from J, leaving 19 bases between them. The DNA for the CDR3 is TGTGCCAGCAACCCCGAGTGGGGCGGGATCAATGAGCAGTTCTTC. This sequence encodes CASNPEWGGINEQFF.

V gene TRBV9 combines with J gene TRBJ1-2; 8 nucleotides align to TRBD1. The V and J ends lost 3 bases and 3 bases, in that order; junction bases with no gene match: 4. Per germline, CDR1 SGDLS and CDR2 YYNGEE. The CDR3 sequence is 14 residues long. DNA for the CDR3: TGTGCCAGCAGCGCCGCAGGGGGCTACTATGGCTACACCTTC. The encoded protein is CASSAAGGYYGYTF.

Comment on this clone: Germline and junction disagree at one end, which may indicate a read error. This chain joins TRBV7-7 and TRBJ2-2; 10 bases fit TRBD2. Per germline, CDR1 SSHAT and CDR2 FNYEAQ (reference sequence). The length of the CDR3 is 16 residues. The chain's CDR3 is CASSPTGTSAYGELFF. CDR3 nucleotides: TGTGCTAGCAGCCCTACCGGGACTAGCGCTTACGGGGAGCTGTTTTTT.

V is TRBV4-1 and J is TRBJ2-7; TRBD2 agrees at 7 bases. This CDR3 spans 14 amino acids. Trimming removed 1 base from V and 4 bases from J; junction bases left unmatched: 4. The V gene's germline CDR1 is MGHRA and CDR2 YSYEKL. The CDR3 protein is CASSQVRGEYEQYF. Written as DNA, the CDR3 is TGCGCCAGCAGCCAAGTCCGGGGGGAATACGAGCAGTACTTC.

In this sample, this clone turned up a few times. This chain links TRBV2 with TRBJ2-7; possibly TRBD1 for D (6 bases). The CDR3 sequence is 13 residues long. The V gene lost 6 bases and the J gene lost 8 bases, with 17 bases spanning the gap. Germline assignment: CDR1 SNHLY and CDR2 FYNNEI. The CDR3 loop is CASRPGQSTKQYF. CDR3 coding DNA: TGTGCCAGCAGACCTGGACAGTCGACGAAGCAGTACTTC.

The gene calls are TRBV6-5 and TRBJ1-1; TRBD1 is a possible D gene (6 bases). The CDR3 sequence is 14 residues long. Germline CDR1 MNHEY, CDR2 SVGAGI. V was cut by 5 bases and J by 11 bases, with 21 bases left in between. CDR3 nucleotides: TGTGCCAGCAGTCAACCGCTAGGACGCGGGGGCGCTTTCTTT. Protein sequence: CASSQPLGRGGAFF.

The CDR3 protein is CASSTPGGTTEAFF. Written as DNA, the CDR3 is TGTGCCAGTAGTACCCCGGGGGGGACCACTGAAGCTTTCTTT. The chain is built from TRBV19 and TRBJ1-1, with D tentatively TRBD1 (5 bases). V was shortened by 4 bases and J by 4 bases, with 13 bases between the two germline ends. Germline V lookup: CDR1 LNHDA, CDR2 SQIVND (reference sequence). The length of the CDR3 is 14 residues.

The rearrangement joins TRBV29-1 to TRBJ1-1; TRBD1 aligns across 11 bases. The germline V gene has CDR1 SQVTM and CDR2 ANQGSEA. The CDR3 loop spans 12 amino acids. Trimming took 6 bases from V and 5 from J; bases not matched to a gene: 2. The chain's CDR3 is CSVWDRGTEAFF. The CDR3 nucleotides are TGCAGCGTCTGGGACAGGGGGACTGAAGCTTTCTTT.

The chain employs TRBV10-3 and TRBJ2-3; TRBD2 matches at 8 bases. After removal of 9 bases from V and 4 bases from J, the junction contained 6 bases not matched to a gene. This CDR3 region has 13 residues. Looked up from germline, CDR1 is ENHRY and CDR2 is SYGVKD. The CDR3 DNA reads TGTGCCATACGGACTAGCACGCCAGATACGCAGTATTTT. Its protein product is CAIRTSTPDTQYF.

The chain uses TRBV18 and TRBJ2-7, with 8 bases identical to TRBD1. Germline lookup yields CDR1 KGHSH and CDR2 LQKENI. J was trimmed by 7 bases and V by 6 bases; bases with no gene match: 5. This CDR3 contains 12 residues. The CDR3 nucleotides read TGTGCCAGCTCGCCCGGACAGGGAGAGCAGTACTTC. This gives the protein CASSPGQGEQYF. Full variable domain (missing parts from reference TRBV18 and TRBJ2-7): NAGVMQNPRHLVRRRGQEARLRCSPMKGHSHVYWYRQLPEEGLKFMVYLQKENIIDESGMPKERFSAEFPKEGPSILRIQQVVRGDSAAYFCASSPGQGEQYFGPGTRLTVT.

J is TRBJ1-1 and V is TRBV28; D is possibly TRBD1 (5 bases). CDR1 is MDHEN, CDR2 SYDVKM, per germline. The CDR3 covers 15 residues. Trimming took off 6 bases at V and 4 bases at J, with 18 bases between the two ends. CDR3 sequence: CASRPRASVGTEAFF. Here the CDR3 DNA reads TGTGCCAGCAGACCCAGGGCTTCAGTGGGCACTGAAGCTTTCTTT. The whole variable domain, filled in from reference TRBV28 and TRBJ1-1, reads DVKVTQSSRYLVKRTGEKVFLECVQDMDHENMFWYRQDPGLGLRLIYFSYDVKMKEKGDIPEGYSVSREKKERFSLILESASTNQTSMYLCASRPRASVGTEAFFGQGTRLTVV.

In its sample, this clone was seen once. The chain joins TRBV9 to TRBJ1-2, with a possible D match to TRBD1 (5 bases). Germline V CDR1 and CDR2: SGDLS, YYNGEE. The V and J ends lost 1 base and 6 bases respectively, with 13 bases between them. There are 14 residues in the CDR3. CDR3 DNA sequence: TGTGCCAGCAGCGTATCAGGGAGGGGTGATGGCTACACCTTC. Translating gives CASSVSGRGDGYTF.

V usage is TRBV7-2 and J usage is TRBJ1-2; no reliable D call. V was pared by 5 bases and J by 7 bases, with 11 bases between. This CDR3 is built from 12 residues. CDR1 and CDR2 from the germline V gene are SGHTA and FQGNSA. The CDR3 here is CASSQTRGGYTF. DNA of the CDR3: TGTGCCAGCAGCCAGACCCGGGGTGGCTACACCTTC.